Here is one T cell receptor (beta chain) with its context. Its antigen is still unknown. Every single patient, without exception, relapsed after autologous stem cell transplantation, and brentuximab vedotin exposure varied. The best responses consisted of complete response, partial response or progressive disease. This sample is part of a study of PD-1 blockade in classical Hodgkin lymphoma. The method was immunoSEQ multiplex PCR; TCRdb's version includes in-frame clones alone and lacks a portion of them. The sample holds over 12,000 clones, about 60% seen once. CDR3 length equals 13 residues. The V end lost 9 bases, the J end lost 1 base, and 13 bases lay between the germline ends. Germline lookup yields CDR1 SGDLS and CDR2 YYNGEE. Findings and limits, study-wide: With CD4+ cells, TCR diversity rose significantly by C4D1, but not with CD8+ cells. Nivolumab starters within 1 year of ASCT were excluded.

The V call is TRBV9, the J call TRBJ1-1; tentative D call: TRBD1 (6 bases). Material: peripheral blood mononuclear cells (PBMCs), obtained at baseline. This sequence was found in a human donor with classical Hodgkin lymphoma. The CDR3: CATGRGGNTEAFF. The CDR3 DNA reads as TGTGCCACCGGCAGGGGAGGGAACACTGAAGCTTTCTTT.